This TCR beta chain was identified in a study of cytomegalovirus exposure and HLA in healthy donors (dated by TCRdb to about 2017). Turning to the overall study: According to an earlier analysis of 550 to 700 of the donors, about 170 million T cells yielded 95 million to 140 million unique TCR beta sequences and about 300 Gb of sequence data. Among some 410 genotyped donors of the cohort, an average of roughly 240,000 unique TCR beta nucleotide sequences were sequenced per donor, roughly 20% of them non-productive. Genome-wide SNP genotypes for about 55% of the roughly 670 donors were used in a later genetic analysis, which treated that subset as a discovery cohort. Of the approximately 400 genotyped donors, 81% were placed in the genetic ancestry cluster associated with self-reported Caucasian donors. The study was designed to test whether signatures of past pathogen exposure could be identified by cataloging public T cell receptors. Class I and class II HLA loci were covered by the typing at four-digit resolution. A few DR-DQ haplotypes were handled as single units for association and clustering because linkage in the cohort was strong. The T cell repertoires of several hundred subjects were profiled by immunosequencing and related to cytomegalovirus serostatus. Donor age, sex, ethnicity and CMV serostatus were collected together with the repertoire data. In addition to the first cohort of approximately 650 subjects, a separate validation cohort of approximately 110 different subjects was used. Every repertoire in the discovery cohort had been generated on one and the same sequencing platform. In the later analysis, no new phenotypic data were used to find candidate immune exposures; instead, reliance was placed on TCR beta sequences and their occurrence across donors. An earlier analysis of around 580 of the donors used high-throughput TCR beta sequencing to judge whether each TCR beta V gene segment behaved as functional or pseudogenic. About 300 gigabases of sequencing data and tens of millions of unique TCR sequences were included in an early release covering 550 to 650 HLA-typed donors. To predict cytomegalovirus infection status, the study brought together high-throughput TCR immunosequencing, statistical association of individual TCRs with disease status, and machine learning. Typing coverage varied by locus: roughly 629-640 donors for A, B, C, DRB1 and DQB1; some 520 for DQA1; about 600 for DPA1; around 490 for DPB1. In a later analysis, previously published TCR beta repertoires from 500 to 750 donors were re-analyzed and high-resolution HLA genotyping was added so that TCR occurrence patterns could be studied.

From the cysteine up to the phenylalanine, the CDR3 has a length of 14 residues. The retained sequence is limited to the CDR3, 42 bases, with the frame set at the first base. The germline V gene supplies CDR1 SGHTA and CDR2 FQGNSA. Trimming takes 4 bases from V and 5 bases from J, and the germline ends sit 15 bases apart. The cohort was made up of about 670 healthy bone marrow donors. All cohort members were sampled while nominally healthy, although unrecorded immune exposures were likely present. The donor was CMV seronegative and belonged to the group of several hundred seronegative cohort members. A peripheral blood sample was collected from each donor, and TCR beta sequencing was performed on peripheral blood mononuclear cells. The Qiagen DNeasy Blood Extraction Kit was used to extract genomic DNA from the blood cell samples. What the study reported, not specific to this receptor: Three of the identified cytomegalovirus-associated TCR beta chains were confirmed in vitro to be specific for cytomegalovirus antigens. Because counts were too low, roughly 17 rarely observed V segments, including chromosome 9 orphons, were left out of the earlier analysis of 500 to 650 of the donors. In a later analysis, the rate of TCR association differed among HLA loci, with DRB1 alleles having the most associated TCRs and HLA-C alleles having the fewest. Strong co-occurrence of HLA alleles, especially DR and DQ, made assigning TCR associations to individual alleles difficult. Because HLA typing was unavailable for some donors at each locus, only the typed subset was used in association tests. A further reported finding was that TCR beta sequences accurately predicted the HLA-A and HLA-B alleles for most subjects in the first cohort. Sequencing depth was assumed to be roughly uniform across donors in the presence/absence analyses, though that assumption may not hold. This cohort had only TCR beta chains sequenced, and the lack of alpha or paired-chain data limited which features could be detected. The only immune exposure information available for the cohort was CMV serostatus. In both the original and validation cohorts, the classifier was reported to diagnose cytomegalovirus status with high specificity and sensitivity. Specific HLA alleles were associated with about 17,000 TCR beta sequences at a false discovery rate of 0.05 in a later analysis. Most TCR sequences were observed very rarely across donors, whereas some public TCRs were present in many individuals. A group of highly shared sequence variants was considered likely to be a technical artifact of the sequencing pipeline. Most CMV-associated TCR beta chains appeared to be HLA-restricted in a later analysis, and the HLA associations seemed to be driven largely by CMV exposure. According to the authors, the approach could potentially be generalized to other disease states and immunological phenotypes. In an earlier analysis of around 500 of the donors, most TCR beta V segments appeared in productive rearrangements about 90% or about 30% of the time, broadly matching IMGT annotations. A later genetic analysis reported fewer N-insertions in productive TCRs among donors in an Asian-associated ancestry cluster than the roughly 700-donor mean. Correlated functional status among segregating V segments might reflect linkage disequilibrium, but an unknown experimental factor could not be ruled out. In a later genetic analysis, a missense DCLRE1C variant was associated with V-gene and J-gene trimming of TCR beta chains, and the association was replicated in an independent cohort. A later analysis found that HLA-associated TCR beta chains were more clonally expanded and had lower generation probabilities than equally common non-associated chains. Because the 87-base-pair reads could not distinguish some IMGT-functional V segments, including TRBV6-2 and TRBV6-3, those segments were excluded. The study gave a list of some 150 TCR beta chains associated with cytomegalovirus. Several of the top co-occurrence clusters appeared to be linked to parvovirus B19, influenza, CMV and Epstein-Barr virus, according to a later analysis.

The library was generated by the immunoSEQ multiplex PCR assay. For the multiplex PCR, a mixture combining 60 forward primers for TCR Vbeta segments and 13 reverse primers for TCR Jbeta segments was used. The CDR3 region of rearranged TCR beta genes was amplified from genomic DNA by a multiplex PCR assay. On the Illumina HiSeq System, the amplified TCR beta libraries were sequenced as 87-base-pair reads. The authors processed their data as follows. In a later analysis, some 80 million unique TCR beta chains were counted across the 500 to 700 repertoires, and about 9.9 million of these chains were shared by at least two donors. To remove PCR and sequencing errors, raw reads were error-corrected and collapsed into unique sequences using a nearest-neighbor algorithm that merged closely related sequences. V, D and J gene segments were assigned by aligning CDR3 sequences to IMGT reference sequences. For a sequence to be retained, at least a six-nucleotide match to both a V gene segment and a J gene segment was required. Rearrangements were classified as productive when the CDR3 lacked stop codons and remained in frame with V and J, and all other rearrangements were classified as non-productive. CDR3 was defined by IMGT convention, running from the second conserved V-encoded cysteine to the conserved J-encoded phenylalanine. The earlier analysis of about 640 of the donors excluded any sequence lacking an unambiguous match to a single V gene segment. In an earlier analysis of 587 of the donors, a V segment was called functional when productive rearrangements were above 56.7%, and segregating when the standard deviation between donors exceeded 5%. A statistical classification framework was developed to diagnose cytomegalovirus status using the catalog of TCR beta chain sequences. In a later analysis, TCR nucleotide sequences were compared against IMGT/GENE-DB human TR gene sequences so that V and J genes could be assigned. A later analysis assigned CDR3 sequences and most-parsimonious VDJ recombination scenarios with the TCRdist pipeline. In a later analysis, each TCR beta chain was defined by its CDR3 amino acid sequence together with its V-gene family, and reads lacking a unique V-gene family were excluded. To address suspected cross-contamination and a sequencing artifact, a later analysis removed several hundred highly shared, low-generation-probability nucleotide sequences. A later analysis calculated a clonal expansion index for each public chain from normalized within-repertoire ranks of inferred template counts. In a later analysis, generation probabilities were computed with a VDJ recombination model fitted to out-of-frame rearrangements, and the resulting probabilities were checked against IGoR. In a later analysis, TCR-TCR, TCR-HLA and TCR-CMV co-occurrence was scored with hypergeometric tests, and a repertoire-size bias correction was applied to TCR pairs. False discovery rates were estimated in a later analysis by permuting HLA or CMV assignments 20 times. In a later analysis, co-occurring TCRs were grouped with DBSCAN, and TCRdist sequence similarity was added when clustering was performed within HLA-allele-positive subsets. Repertoires with fewer than 30,000 or more than 120,000 public chains, plus five repertoires with anomalous nucleotide sharing, were excluded from co-occurrence clustering. As stored in TCRdb, this immuneACCESS dataset retains in-frame rearrangements with V and J assigned. A fraction of the clones does not appear; measured against another copy, unresolved V genes explain less than half of the discrepancy, and the remainder lacks a known reason. Clonal size and the V and J genes are those of that table, whereas D and trimming came from the DNA. The sample table holds some 200,000 clones. The biggest ten clones account for around 0.74% of the sample.

As for this clone: It lacks a known antigen.

This sequence originates from a boy between 10 and 17 years old in good health and CMV-seronegative. Material: PBMCs. The chain is encoded by TRBV7-2 joined to TRBJ2-7, with a tentative D gene TRBD2 over 5 matching bases. The CDR3 reads as follows: CASSSGLYIDEQYF. The DNA is TGTGCCAGCAGCTCTGGACTCTATATCGACGAGCAGTACTTC.